This TCR beta chain was captured in a study of T cells after yellow fever vaccination. For TCR, cDNA came from 5'RACE template switching, which added a universal primer site and UMIs. Using its own MiXCR run on the 5' RACE reads, TCRdb lists one record per CDR3 protein. The table has about 210,000 distinct CDR3 sequences, 5.5% to 8.5% seen once. This CDR3 contains 12 residues. Germline V gene data show CDR1 as DFQATT and CDR2 as SNEGSKA (reference sequence). Trimming took 6 bases from V and 13 from J, leaving 16 bases between them. The TCR comes from a man under 40 who received the YFV17D yellow fever vaccine. The sample here was CD4+ T cells sorted from PBMCs, taken on the day of the yellow fever booster vaccination. This chain connects TRBV20-1 to TRBJ1-6; tentatively, D is TRBD1 (5 bases). The CDR3: CSAGTGLSPLHF. The CDR3 DNA is TGCAGTGCCGGGACGGGCCTCTCGCCCCTCCACTTT.